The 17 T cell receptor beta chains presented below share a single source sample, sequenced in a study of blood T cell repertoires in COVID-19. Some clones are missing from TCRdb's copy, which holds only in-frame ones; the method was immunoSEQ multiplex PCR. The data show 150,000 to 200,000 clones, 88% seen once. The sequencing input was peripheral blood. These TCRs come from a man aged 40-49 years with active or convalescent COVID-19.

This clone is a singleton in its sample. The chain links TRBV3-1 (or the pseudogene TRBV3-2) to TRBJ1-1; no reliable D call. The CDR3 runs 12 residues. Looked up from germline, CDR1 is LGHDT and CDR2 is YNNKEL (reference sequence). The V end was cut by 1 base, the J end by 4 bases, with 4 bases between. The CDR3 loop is CASSQAGTEAFF. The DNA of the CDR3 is TGTGCCAGCAGCCAAGCAGGCACTGAAGCTTTCTTT.

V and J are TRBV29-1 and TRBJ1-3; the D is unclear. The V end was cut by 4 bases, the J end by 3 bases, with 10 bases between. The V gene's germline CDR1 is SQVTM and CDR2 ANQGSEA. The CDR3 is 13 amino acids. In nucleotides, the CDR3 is TGCAGCGTTGGCGGGTCAGGTGGAAACACCATATATTTT. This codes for CSVGGSGGNTIYF.

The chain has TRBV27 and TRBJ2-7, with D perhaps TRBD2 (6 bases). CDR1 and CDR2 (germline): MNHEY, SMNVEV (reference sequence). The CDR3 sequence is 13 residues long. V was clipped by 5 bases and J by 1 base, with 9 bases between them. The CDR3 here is CASSGDFSYEQYF. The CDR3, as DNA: TGTGCCAGCAGTGGGGACTTTTCCTACGAGCAGTACTTC.

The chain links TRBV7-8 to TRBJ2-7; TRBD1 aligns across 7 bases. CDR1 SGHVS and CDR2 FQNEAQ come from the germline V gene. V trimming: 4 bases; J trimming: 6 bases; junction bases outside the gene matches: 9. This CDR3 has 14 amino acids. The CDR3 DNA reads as TGTGCCAGCAGCTCGGGACAGCCTGGCAGCGAGCAGTACTTC. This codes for CASSSGQPGSEQYF. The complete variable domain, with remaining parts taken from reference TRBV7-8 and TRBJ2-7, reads GAGVSQSPRYKVAKRGQDVALRCDPISGHVSLFWYQQALGQGPEFLTYFQNEAQLDKSGLPSDRFFAERPEGSVSTLKIQRTQQEDSAVYLCASSSGQPGSEQYFGPGTRLTVT.

CDR3 coding DNA: TGTGCCAGCAGCTTGGAAACGGGGACAGGGAAGGGTGGCTACACCTTC. The encoded protein is CASSLETGTGKGGYTF. The chain uses TRBV5-4 and TRBJ1-2; 9 bases fit TRBD1. Germline trimming cut 0 bases from V and 7 bases from J; bases unmatched to any gene: 10. This CDR3 contains 16 residues. The germline V gene encodes CDR1 SGHNT and CDR2 YYREEE (reference sequence).

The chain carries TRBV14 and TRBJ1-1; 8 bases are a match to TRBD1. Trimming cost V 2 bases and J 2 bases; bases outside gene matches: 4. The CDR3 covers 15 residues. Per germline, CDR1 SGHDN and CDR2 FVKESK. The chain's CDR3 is CASSQQGALNTEAFF. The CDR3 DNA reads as TGTGCCAGCAGCCAACAGGGGGCCCTCAACACTGAAGCTTTCTTT.

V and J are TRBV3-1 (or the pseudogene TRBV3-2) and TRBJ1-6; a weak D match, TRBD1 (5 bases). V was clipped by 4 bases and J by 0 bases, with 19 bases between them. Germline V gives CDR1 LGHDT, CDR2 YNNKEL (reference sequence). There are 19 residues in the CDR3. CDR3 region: CASSPTPGRGSSYNSPLHF. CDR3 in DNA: TGTGCCAGCAGCCCCACTCCGGGACGGGGGAGCTCCTATAATTCACCCCTCCACTTT.

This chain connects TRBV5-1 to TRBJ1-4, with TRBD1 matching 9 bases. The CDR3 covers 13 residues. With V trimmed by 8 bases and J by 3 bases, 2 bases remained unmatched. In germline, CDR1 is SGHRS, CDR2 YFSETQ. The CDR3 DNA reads TGCGCCAGTAGGACAGGGGCTAATGAAAAACTGTTTTTT. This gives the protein CASRTGANEKLFF.

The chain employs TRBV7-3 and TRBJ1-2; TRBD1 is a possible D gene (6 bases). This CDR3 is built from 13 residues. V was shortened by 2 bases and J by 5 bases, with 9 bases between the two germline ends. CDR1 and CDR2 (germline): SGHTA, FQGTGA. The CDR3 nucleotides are TGTGCCAGCAGCTTACACCAGGGGTATGGCTACACCTTC. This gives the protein CASSLHQGYGYTF.

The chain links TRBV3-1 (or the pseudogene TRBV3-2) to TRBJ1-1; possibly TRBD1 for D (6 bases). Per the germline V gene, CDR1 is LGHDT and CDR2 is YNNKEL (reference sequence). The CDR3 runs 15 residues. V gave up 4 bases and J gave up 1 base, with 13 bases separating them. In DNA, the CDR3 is TGTGCCAGCAGCCCCCGGGGGGCGAAGAACACTGAAGCTTTCTTT. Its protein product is CASSPRGAKNTEAFF.

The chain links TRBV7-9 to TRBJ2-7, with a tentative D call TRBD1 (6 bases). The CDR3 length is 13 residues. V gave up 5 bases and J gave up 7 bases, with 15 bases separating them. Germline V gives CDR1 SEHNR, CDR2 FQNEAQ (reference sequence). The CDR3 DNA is TGTGCCAGCAGCCCCACCGGGACATGGGAGCAGTACTTC. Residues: CASSPTGTWEQYF.

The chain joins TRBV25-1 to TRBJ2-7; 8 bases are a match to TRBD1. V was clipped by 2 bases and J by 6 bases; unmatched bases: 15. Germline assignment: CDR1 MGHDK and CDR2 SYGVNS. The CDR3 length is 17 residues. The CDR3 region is CASSELGPTITGGEQYF. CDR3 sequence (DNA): TGTGCCAGCAGTGAACTTGGCCCTACTATAACAGGGGGCGAGCAGTACTTC.

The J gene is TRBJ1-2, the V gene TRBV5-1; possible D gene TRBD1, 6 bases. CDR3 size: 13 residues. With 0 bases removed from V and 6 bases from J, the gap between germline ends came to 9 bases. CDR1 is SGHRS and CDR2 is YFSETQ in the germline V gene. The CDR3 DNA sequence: TGCGCCAGCAGCTTGGGTACAGGGAATGGCTACACCTTC. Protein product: CASSLGTGNGYTF.

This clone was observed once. The CDR3 coding sequence is TGCGCCAGCAGCCAAGTATCACTCGGGACAGGGTCAACCTACGAGCAGTACTTC. Protein sequence: CASSQVSLGTGSTYEQYF. The genes are TRBV4-1 and TRBJ2-7, with 9 nucleotides matching TRBD1. V was clipped by 1 base and J by 2 bases; unmatched bases: 12. There are 18 residues in the CDR3. Germline V gene sequence: CDR1 MGHRA, CDR2 YSYEKL.

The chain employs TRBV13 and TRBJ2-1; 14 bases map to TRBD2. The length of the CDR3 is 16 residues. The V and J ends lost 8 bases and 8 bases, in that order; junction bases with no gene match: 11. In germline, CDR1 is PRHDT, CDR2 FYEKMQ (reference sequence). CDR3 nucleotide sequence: TGTGCCAGCGCTCCCGGACTAGCGGGGGGAATGGATGAGCAGTTCTTC. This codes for CASAPGLAGGMDEQFF.

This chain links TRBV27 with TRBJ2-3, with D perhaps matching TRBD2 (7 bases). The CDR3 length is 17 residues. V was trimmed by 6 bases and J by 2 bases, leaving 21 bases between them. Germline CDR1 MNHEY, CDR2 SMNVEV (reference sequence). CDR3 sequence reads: CASRPRWGGAVTDTQYF. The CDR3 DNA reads TGTGCCAGCAGGCCACGTTGGGGGGGGGCAGTCACAGATACGCAGTATTTT.

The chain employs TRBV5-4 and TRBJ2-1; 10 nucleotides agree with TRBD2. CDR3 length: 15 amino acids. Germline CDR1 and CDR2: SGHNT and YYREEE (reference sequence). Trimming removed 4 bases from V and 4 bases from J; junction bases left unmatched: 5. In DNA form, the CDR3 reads TGTGCCAGCAGCAAAGGGACTAGCGAATACAATGAGCAGTTCTTC. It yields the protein CASSKGTSEYNEQFF.